The 20 T cell receptor beta chains given below trace back to one sample, sequenced in a study of CD8 T cells in ankylosing spondylitis. In TCRdb, the 5' RACE reads were re-called with MiXCR into one record per CDR3 protein. Here the sample spans 250,000 to 300,000 distinct CDR3 sequences, around 18% being singletons. Material for sequencing was blood, either unsorted or a sorted T cell fraction (not recorded which). All receptors come from a male donor with ankylosing spondylitis or in good health (not recorded which).

This clonotype has ten or more counts. The rearrangement uses TRBV6-1 and TRBJ2-2; D perhaps matches TRBD1 (6 bases). V lost 4 bases to trimming and J lost 5 bases, with 14 bases between them. Looked up from germline, CDR1 is MNHNS and CDR2 is SASEGT. The CDR3 loop spans 15 amino acids. CDR3 sequence reads: CASSAQQGNTGELFF. CDR3 in DNA: TGTGCCAGCAGTGCTCAACAGGGAAATACCGGGGAGCTGTTTTTT.

The sample holds a few counts of this clonotype. The chain has TRBV5-1 and TRBJ2-5, with a weak D call TRBD2 (6 bases). V was pared by 5 bases and J by 2 bases, with 10 bases between. Germline V gives CDR1 SGHRS, CDR2 YFSETQ. The CDR3 loop spans 13 amino acids. Here the CDR3 DNA reads TGCGCCAGCAGTCCGGGAGAGCAAGAGACCCAGTACTTC. It translates to CASSPGEQETQYF.

This clonotype appeared a few times. CDR3 bases: TGTGCCAGCAGCCAGAGGTATTCACCCCTCCACTTT. Its translation: CASSQRYSPLHF. The chain has TRBV3-1 and TRBJ1-6; D not resolved. V was clipped by 3 bases and J by 8 bases, with 5 bases between them. The germline V gene has CDR1 LGHDT and CDR2 YNNKEL (reference sequence). CDR3 length: 12 amino acids.

This chain connects TRBV27 to TRBJ1-6, with a tentative D call TRBD1 (6 bases). The CDR3 has 14 amino acids. Trimming stripped 5 bases from V and 12 bases from J, with 17 bases between. Germline CDR1 MNHEY, CDR2 SMNVEV (reference sequence). CDR3 amino acids: CASSGGQRILPLHF. CDR3 nucleotide sequence: TGTGCCAGCAGTGGCGGACAGAGAATTTTACCCCTCCACTTT.

Note on this clonotype: A much larger clone lies a single base off, so this may be a read error. The chain has TRBV12-3 or TRBV12-4 and TRBJ1-5; D is uncertain. Trimming shortened V by 3 bases and J by 5 bases, and 11 bases separated the two germline ends. The CDR3 has 14 residues. CDR3 in amino acids: CASSFYGSYQPQHF. For the CDR3, the DNA is TGTGCCAGCAGTTTTTATGGCTCTTATCAGCCCCAGCATTTT.

In its sample, this clonotype was seen many times. The junction differs from germline at one of its ends, possibly a read error. The chain has TRBV5-1 and TRBJ1-1; 7 bases map to TRBD1. The CDR3 covers 14 residues. Germline-derived CDR1 and CDR2 are SGHRS and YFSETQ. This CDR3 reads CASSLDRANTEAFF. The CDR3 DNA is TGTGCCAGCAGCCTCGACAGGGCGAACACTGAAGCTTTCTTT.

This clonotype was seen repeatedly, ten times or more. V gene TRBV12-3 or TRBV12-4 combines with J gene TRBJ1-5, with TRBD1 matching 10 bases. J was trimmed by 9 bases and V by 7 bases; bases with no gene match: 12. The CDR3 spans 15 residues. CDR3 DNA: TGTGCCAGCACCTATGGTGACAGGGGGCGGCCGCCCCAGCATTTT. It specifies CASTYGDRGRPPQHF.

This clonotype was seen a few times. The CDR3 DNA reads TGTGCCAGCAGCCAACGGACAGGGAGGAACACTGAAGCTTTCTTT. Translating gives CASSQRTGRNTEAFF. The rearrangement links TRBV14 to TRBJ1-1, with TRBD1 matching over 8 bases. Germline V lookup: CDR1 SGHDN, CDR2 FVKESK. J lost 1 base, V lost 2 bases, and 3 bases had no gene match. The CDR3 covers 15 residues.

The chain employs TRBV29-1 and TRBJ2-3; 8 positions agree with TRBD1. The CDR3 is 13 amino acids. Germline CDR1 reads SQVTM; CDR2 reads ANQGSEA. V was pared by 7 bases and J by 2 bases, with 5 bases of the junction left unmatched. The CDR3 bases are TGCAGCGACCGACAGGGGACCACAGATACGCAGTATTTT. Protein sequence: CSDRQGTTDTQYF.

This clonotype was detected a few times. The V and J genes are TRBV11-1 and TRBJ2-4; D is possibly TRBD2 (6 bases). The ends were cut back, 5 bases at V and 6 bases at J, with 17 bases in the middle. The length of the CDR3 is 15 residues. Germline CDR1 and CDR2: SGHAT and FQDESV (reference sequence). Here the CDR3 reads CASSTDGGSRNIQYF. DNA of the CDR3: TGTGCCAGCAGCACTGATGGAGGGAGTCGAAACATTCAGTACTTC.

This clonotype was found a few times. The genes are TRBV12-3 or TRBV12-4 and TRBJ2-4; D remains ambiguous. The CDR3 length is 16 residues. The germline V and J ends were trimmed by 0 bases and 0 bases, with 9 bases remaining between them. As DNA, the CDR3 is TGTGCCAGCAGTTTAGCGGGCAATCTAGCCAAAAACATTCAGTACTTC. It yields the protein CASSLAGNLAKNIQYF.

This clonotype was found a few times. The V gene is TRBV30, the J gene TRBJ2-1, with TRBD2 as a possible D gene (5 bases). The CDR3 is 15 residues long. Trimming stripped 1 base from V and 4 bases from J, with 14 bases between. Per the germline V gene, CDR1 is GTSNPN and CDR2 is SVGIG (reference sequence). The CDR3: CAWSGSGRTYNEQFF. The CDR3 nucleotides are TGTGCCTGGAGTGGCTCTGGGCGGACTTACAATGAGCAGTTCTTC.

This clonotype was observed many times. The gene calls are TRBV29-1 and TRBJ2-3; no firm D call. Looked up from germline, CDR1 is SQVTM and CDR2 is ANQGSEA. Trimming left V 5 bases short and J 4 bases short, with 7 bases between. The CDR3 runs 11 residues. As DNA, the CDR3 is TGCAGCGTTTCTCCCGCAGATACGCAGTATTTT. Translation gives CSVSPADTQYF.

The genes are TRBV29-1 and TRBJ2-5; D is uncertain. Germline CDR1 is SQVTM and CDR2 is ANQGSEA. This CDR3 comprises 10 residues. The V end lost 4 bases, the J end lost 7 bases, and 7 bases lay between the germline ends. The chain's CDR3 is CSVVGVTQYF. In DNA, the CDR3 is TGCAGCGTTGTTGGGGTGACCCAGTACTTC.

V usage is TRBV5-1 and J usage is TRBJ1-2, with 9 bases fitting TRBD1. Germline V gene data show CDR1 as SGHRS and CDR2 as YFSETQ. This CDR3 comprises 13 residues. V trimming: 4 bases; J trimming: 6 bases; junction bases outside the gene matches: 4. CDR3 amino acids: CASSQRTGDGYTF. The CDR3 DNA reads as TGCGCCAGCAGCCAAAGGACAGGGGATGGCTACACCTTC.

V is TRBV4-2 and J is TRBJ2-2; 10 bases line up with TRBD2. In germline, CDR1 is LGHNA, CDR2 YNFKEQ. The CDR3 covers 16 residues. With 4 bases clipped from V and 1 base from J, the junction kept 3 bases outside the gene matches. This CDR3 is CASSPASGGNTGELFF. In DNA, the CDR3 is TGTGCCAGCAGCCCTGCTAGCGGGGGGAACACCGGGGAGCTGTTTTTT.

In this sample, this clonotype turned up a few times. The rearrangement links TRBV5-1 to TRBJ2-1; 13 bases line up with TRBD2. Germline trimming cut 6 bases from V and 2 bases from J; bases unmatched to any gene: 5. The length of the CDR3 is 16 residues. Looked up from germline, CDR1 is SGHRS and CDR2 is YFSETQ. As DNA, the CDR3 is TGCGCCAGCATAAAAGGGACTAGCGGGGCCTACAATGAGCAGTTCTTC. It translates to CASIKGTSGAYNEQFF.

The J gene is TRBJ2-7, the V gene TRBV29-1; tentatively, D is TRBD1 (5 bases). Deletions cut 4 bases from V and 2 bases from J, with 12 bases between. CDR1 and CDR2 (germline): SQVTM, ANQGSEA. CDR3 size: 13 residues. CDR3 sequence: CSVVGAGTYEQYV. CDR3 in DNA: TGCAGCGTTGTAGGAGCAGGGACCTACGAGCAGTACGTC.

A few counts support this clonotype. The rearrangement joins TRBV28 to TRBJ2-5; D gene ambiguous. The germline CDR1 and CDR2 sequences are MDHEN and SYDVKM. CDR3 size: 13 residues. The germline V and J ends were trimmed by 6 bases and 5 bases, with 13 bases remaining between them. This CDR3 is CASSPVGGETQYF. CDR3 DNA sequence: TGTGCCAGCAGCCCCGTGGGTGGTGAGACCCAGTACTTC.

The rearrangement uses TRBV11-2 and TRBJ2-7, with a tentative D call TRBD2 (6 bases). The V end was cut by 5 bases, the J end by 3 bases, with 17 bases between. The length of the CDR3 is 15 residues. Looked up from germline, CDR1 is SGHAT and CDR2 is FQNNGV. The CDR3 sequence is CASSITGGGIYEQYV. The CDR3 DNA reads TGTGCCAGCAGCATCACCGGGGGTGGGATCTACGAGCAGTACGTC.